The 27 T cell receptor beta chains below were found in one sample sequenced in a study of shared clonotypes between healthy human individuals. Method: immunoSEQ multiplex PCR; TCRdb's copy keeps in-frame clones and lacks some. The sample consists of under 2.5 million clones, 85% to 95% of them appearing once. Input material: naive CD4+ T cells from PBMCs. The subset here: CD45RA+ positively selected. These receptors were collected from a man aged 18 to 30 in good health. Some clones in this sample may be carry-over from other donors' samples.

V is TRBV5-1 and J is TRBJ2-7, with a weak D call TRBD2 (7 bases). The V end lost 3 bases, the J end lost 1 base, and 14 bases lay between the germline ends. Germline CDR1 and CDR2: SGHRS and YFSETQ. The CDR3 sequence is 15 residues long. CDR3 DNA: TGCGCCAGCAGCTGGGGGGGCAGTCAGTCCTACGAGCAGTACTTC. Encoded protein: CASSWGGSQSYEQYF.

The CDR3 bases are TGTGCCAGCACTTTAGCGGCTAGCACAGATACGCAGTATTTT. Translated, it gives CASTLAASTDTQYF. The gene calls are TRBV25-1 and TRBJ2-3; D possibly corresponds to TRBD2 (6 bases). The CDR3 consists of 14 residues. Deletions cut 7 bases from V and 0 bases from J, with 11 bases between. Germline loops: CDR1 MGHDK, CDR2 SYGVNS. The full variable domain, with the rest looked up from reference TRBV25-1 and TRBJ2-3, is EADIYQTPRYLVIGTGKKITLECSQTMGHDKMYWYQQDPGMELHLIHYSYGVNSTEKGDLSSESTVSRIRTEHFPLTLESARPSHTSQYLCASTLAASTDTQYFGPGTRLTVL.

The chain couples TRBV25-1 to TRBJ2-1, with a weak D call TRBD2 (6 bases). Trimming stripped 2 bases from V and 10 bases from J, with 15 bases between. Per germline, CDR1 MGHDK and CDR2 SYGVNS. The CDR3 sequence is 14 residues long. In DNA, the CDR3 is TGTGCCAGCAGTGAAGCCACGGGAGTGGGGGAGCAGTTCTTC. It specifies CASSEATGVGEQFF.

The CDR3 DNA reads as TGCGCCAGCGCCTCGCAGGGGGACACCATATATTTT. This sequence encodes CASASQGDTIYF. The chain has TRBV10-2 and TRBJ1-3; 7 nucleotides match TRBD1. This CDR3 is built from 12 residues. Germline V lookup: CDR1 WSHSY, CDR2 SAAADI. The V segment lost 8 bases and the J segment 8 bases; nucleotides outside the gene matches: 6.

The chain is built from TRBV7-2 and TRBJ1-2, with D uncertain. This CDR3 contains 13 residues. V lost 8 bases, J lost 4 bases, and 14 bases lay in between. Germline lookup yields CDR1 SGHTA and CDR2 FQGNSA. CDR3 in DNA: TGTGCCAGCCGGGAATCAGGACCCTATGGCTACACCTTC. This translates into CASRESGPYGYTF.

The V gene is TRBV28, the J gene TRBJ1-2; D call uncertain. Trimming shortened V by 5 bases and J by 3 bases, and 16 bases separated the two germline ends. There are 15 residues in the CDR3. Germline values: CDR1 MDHEN, CDR2 SYDVKM. CDR3 sequence (DNA): TGTGCCAGCAGTCCCGTTGCTTCCCGACACTATGGCTACACCTTC. Residues: CASSPVASRHYGYTF.

The rearrangement links TRBV9 to TRBJ2-7, with 9 bases fitting TRBD2. The junction had 2 bases not matched to a gene; V was cut back by 2 bases and J by 2 bases. This CDR3 comprises 14 residues. Germline CDR1 SGDLS, CDR2 YYNGEE. The CDR3 reads CASSVSGRPYEQYF. Written as DNA, the CDR3 is TGTGCCAGCAGCGTTAGCGGGAGACCCTACGAGCAGTACTTC.

For the CDR3, the DNA is TGTGCCAGCAGTTTAGGGATCGGGACAACAGGGAGCGCCTATGGCTACACCTTC. Its protein product is CASSLGIGTTGSAYGYTF. The chain joins TRBV28 to TRBJ1-2; tentative D call: TRBD1 (6 bases). V gave up 2 bases and J gave up 4 bases, with 23 bases separating them. CDR1 and CDR2 (germline): MDHEN, SYDVKM. This CDR3 has 18 amino acids.

V is TRBV19 and J is TRBJ2-2, with D unresolved. V was cut by 0 bases and J by 5 bases, with 10 bases left in between. The CDR3 covers 15 residues. CDR1 and CDR2 (germline): LNHDA, SQIVND (reference sequence). The CDR3 nucleotides are TGTGCCAGTAGTATAGAAGGGCGTCTGACCGGGGAGCTGTTTTTT. The encoded protein is CASSIEGRLTGELFF.

CDR3 loop: CASSRERTGGASADTQYF. As DNA, the CDR3 is TGCGCCAGCAGCCGCGAAAGGACCGGGGGAGCTTCAGCAGATACGCAGTATTTT. The rearrangement uses TRBV4-1 and TRBJ2-3; D might be TRBD2 (6 bases). Germline CDR1 reads MGHRA; CDR2 reads YSYEKL. With 4 bases removed from V and 4 bases from J, the gap between germline ends came to 24 bases. CDR3 length: 18 residues.

This chain connects TRBV7-9 to TRBJ2-5; possibly TRBD2 for D (7 bases). Deletions cut 7 bases from V and 7 bases from J, with 19 bases between. CDR1 SEHNR and CDR2 FQNEAQ come from the germline V gene (reference sequence). CDR3 length: 14 residues. CDR3 residues: CASNPTGGGGTQYF. The CDR3 DNA follows: TGTGCCAGCAACCCTACCGGGGGAGGGGGGACCCAGTACTTC. The full variable domain, completed using reference TRBV7-9 and TRBJ2-5, is DTGVSQNPRHKITKRGQNVTFRCDPISEHNRLYWYRQTLGQGPEFLTYFQNEAQLEKSRLLSDRFSAERPKGSFSTLEIQRTEQGDSAMYLCASNPTGGGGTQYFGPGTRLLVL.

This rearrangement joins TRBV28 to TRBJ2-4; D is unclear. Trimming removed 6 bases from V and 0 bases from J, with 12 bases in between. Per germline, CDR1 MDHEN and CDR2 SYDVKM. The CDR3 is 15 residues long. For the CDR3, the DNA is TGTGCCAGCAGCCCCATTTTCCTAGCCAAAAACATTCAGTACTTC. It encodes CASSPIFLAKNIQYF.

Here the CDR3 reads CASSRRYGGVTDTQYF. The DNA for the CDR3 is TGTGCCAGCAGCAGACGGTATGGCGGGGTCACAGATACGCAGTATTTT. The V call is TRBV13, the J call TRBJ2-3; a possible D gene is TRBD2 (6 bases). The germline V gene encodes CDR1 PRHDT and CDR2 FYEKMQ (reference sequence). This CDR3 region has 16 residues. The V and J ends lost 5 bases and 2 bases respectively, with 17 bases between them.

Comments on this clone: A read error may produce the germline difference seen at one junction end. This sample also contains other DNA sequences that code for the same CDR3. The chain uses TRBV7-9 and TRBJ2-7; 9 bases fit TRBD2. CDR3 length: 13 residues. Germline-derived CDR1 and CDR2 are SEHNR and FQNEAQ (reference sequence). Written as DNA, the CDR3 is TGTGCCAGCAGCCTAGCGGGATCCTACGAGCAGTACTTC. This gives the protein CASSLAGSYEQYF.

V is TRBV6-5 and J is TRBJ2-1; D is ambiguous. The V end was cut by 4 bases, the J end by 0 bases, with 10 bases between. The CDR3 covers 15 residues. Germline V gene lookup returns CDR1 MNHEY and CDR2 SVGAGI. CDR3 protein: CASSLESLSYNEQFF. For the CDR3, the DNA is TGTGCCAGCAGTTTGGAAAGCCTCTCCTACAATGAGCAGTTCTTC.

This clone has a single count. This chain uses TRBV2 with TRBJ1-1; TRBD1 matches at 7 bases. Germline CDR1 reads SNHLY; CDR2 reads FYNNEI. CDR3 size: 13 residues. Losses at the gene ends were 7 bases for V and 5 bases for J; bases not matched to a gene: 7. The CDR3 DNA reads as TGTGCCAGCATATCAAACAGGGGTACTGAAGCTTTCTTT. Encoded protein: CASISNRGTEAFF. Together with reference TRBV2 and TRBJ1-1, the CDR3 gives the full variable domain: EPEVTQTPSHQVTQMGQEVILRCVPISNHLYFYWYRQILGQKVEFLVSFYNNEISEKSEIFDDQFSVERPDGSNFTLKIRSTKLEDSAMYFCASISNRGTEAFFGQGTRLTVV.

As regards this clone: Within the sample, other DNA sequences also encode this same CDR3. The rearrangement links TRBV7-2 to TRBJ2-5, with TRBD1 as a possible D gene (6 bases). Germline assignment: CDR1 SGHTA and CDR2 FQGNSA. The CDR3 covers 13 residues. The V and J ends lost 5 bases and 5 bases respectively, with 12 bases between them. CDR3 coding DNA: TGTGCCAGCAGCCTACAGGGTCGGGAGACCCAGTACTTC. This translates into CASSLQGRETQYF.

The gene calls are TRBV19 and TRBJ2-1; D is possibly TRBD2 (6 bases). V lost 7 bases, J lost 6 bases, and 13 bases lay in between. The CDR3 contains 13 residues. CDR1 is LNHDA, CDR2 SQIVND, per germline (reference sequence). The CDR3 loop reads CASKETGANEQFF. CDR3 in DNA: TGTGCCAGTAAGGAGACGGGAGCCAATGAGCAGTTCTTC.

CDR3 DNA sequence: TGTGCCAGCAGCTGGGAGTTACCCAAAAACATTCAGTACTTC. Protein: CASSWELPKNIQYF. The rearrangement links TRBV25-1 to TRBJ2-4, with D possibly TRBD2 on 5 matching bases. Germline CDR1 is MGHDK and CDR2 is SYGVNS. The CDR3 sequence is 14 residues long. V was clipped by 6 bases and J by 2 bases, with 11 bases between them.

The gene calls are TRBV19 and TRBJ2-2; D remains ambiguous. Germline loops: CDR1 LNHDA, CDR2 SQIVND (reference sequence). This CDR3 has 16 amino acids. V was cut by 4 bases and J by 3 bases, with 15 bases left in between. CDR3 protein: CASSTSQRTDTGELFF. The CDR3 bases are TGTGCCAGTAGTACCTCTCAACGGACGGACACCGGGGAGCTGTTTTTT.

As to this clone: In the same sample, other DNA sequences code for this CDR3. This chain uses TRBV28 with TRBJ1-2; a weak D match, TRBD1 (6 bases). CDR1 and CDR2 (germline): MDHEN, SYDVKM. V lost 3 bases and J lost 5, with 10 bases in between. This CDR3 region has 13 residues. The CDR3 DNA reads as TGTGCCAGCAGTTTGCCGGGGGCGTATGGCTACACCTTC. This translates into CASSLPGAYGYTF.

The chain has TRBV7-2 and TRBJ2-3; D tentatively reads TRBD1 or TRBD2 (6 bases each). Trimming cost V 2 bases and J 5 bases, with 11 bases left between them. The CDR3 extends over 14 amino acids. Germline V lookup: CDR1 SGHTA, CDR2 FQGNSA. CDR3 in amino acids: CASSLQRGEDTQYF. The CDR3 DNA sequence: TGTGCCAGCAGCTTACAAAGGGGGGAAGATACGCAGTATTTT.

The chain is built from TRBV6-5 and TRBJ1-1, with 9 bases matching TRBD1. Germline lookup yields CDR1 MNHEY and CDR2 SVGAGI. There are 15 residues in the CDR3. The junction had 8 bases not matched to a gene; V was cut back by 4 bases and J by 5 bases. CDR3 residues: CASSFHRGRETEAFF. CDR3 DNA: TGTGCCAGCAGTTTTCACAGGGGGCGCGAAACTGAAGCTTTCTTT.

The gene calls are TRBV27 and TRBJ1-5; D not resolved. This CDR3 is built from 15 residues. Germline lookup yields CDR1 MNHEY and CDR2 SMNVEV (reference sequence). Deletions cut 3 bases from V and 0 bases from J, with 9 bases between. For the CDR3, the DNA is TGTGCCAGCAGTTTCCGGTGGTATAGCAATCAGCCCCAGCATTTT. Translating it yields CASSFRWYSNQPQHF.

This clone was seen a handful of times. The V and J genes are TRBV2 and TRBJ1-1; D gene ambiguous. Trimming pared 4 bases from V and 4 bases from J, leaving 10 bases between. From germline, CDR1 is SNHLY and CDR2 FYNNEI. The CDR3 has 13 residues. The CDR3 nucleotides read TGTGCCAGCAGTGTATCGGCGGCCACTGAAGCTTTCTTT. It is translated as CASSVSAATEAFF.

The V and J genes are TRBV7-8 and TRBJ2-1; D is possibly TRBD2 (6 bases). Trimming removed 5 bases at V and 4 bases at J, with 18 bases between. The CDR3 sequence is 16 residues long. The germline gives CDR1 SGHVS, CDR2 FQNEAQ. The CDR3 DNA reads TGTGCCAGCAGCCCCCCTGGGGCGGGGCAATACAATGAGCAGTTCTTC. Amino acids: CASSPPGAGQYNEQFF.

The chain couples TRBV4-1 to TRBJ2-1, with TRBD2 as a possible D gene (6 bases). Trimming took 1 base from V and 11 from J, leaving 9 bases between them. CDR1 MGHRA and CDR2 YSYEKL come from the germline V gene. This CDR3 contains 12 residues. This CDR3 is CASSQVAGKQFF. CDR3 DNA sequence: TGCGCCAGCAGCCAAGTGGCGGGAAAGCAGTTCTTC.